The 4 T cell receptor beta chains listed next were all sequenced from one sample in a study of cytomegalovirus exposure and HLA in healthy donors. With 60 Vbeta and 13 Jbeta primers, the PCR was carried out. Using immunoSEQ multiplex PCR, the repertoire was profiled, and TCRdb retains in-frame clones only, with some absent. Here the sample spans 250,000 to 350,000 clones, about nine tenths being singletons. The sequencing input was PBMCs. These receptor sequences come from a man in his forties or fifties in good health and CMV-seropositive.

The chain combines TRBV4-1 with TRBJ2-3; 7 bases line up with TRBD2. Germline-derived CDR1 and CDR2 are MGHRA and YSYEKL. The J segment lost 1 base and the V segment lost 4 bases, leaving 11 bases of the junction unmatched. This CDR3 contains 17 residues. CDR3 coding DNA: TGCGCCAGCAGCCCCTATGAGATGGCGGGGGGCACAGATACGCAGTATTTT. Amino acids: CASSPYEMAGGTDTQYF.

The chain combines TRBV5-4 with TRBJ1-4, with TRBD1 matching 9 bases. V shed 5 bases, J shed 8 bases, and the junction held 10 bases outside the gene matches. From germline, CDR1 is SGHNT and CDR2 YYREEE (reference sequence). This CDR3 region has 15 residues. CDR3 residues: CASSQTGGGREKLFF. DNA of the CDR3: TGTGCCAGCAGTCAAACAGGGGGCGGGCGGGAAAAACTGTTTTTT.

The V gene is TRBV2, the J gene TRBJ1-2; D possibly corresponds to TRBD1 (5 bases). V was cut by 1 base and J by 4 bases, with 7 bases left in between. Germline CDR1 reads SNHLY; CDR2 reads FYNNEI. This CDR3 spans 13 amino acids. The CDR3 sequence: CASSEGTLYGYTF. In DNA form, the CDR3 reads TGTGCCAGCAGTGAAGGGACACTCTATGGCTACACCTTC.

The chain employs TRBV6-5 and TRBJ2-3; the match to TRBD2 covers 7 bases. V lost 6 bases, J lost 5 bases, and 11 bases stayed unmatched. The CDR3 extends over 15 amino acids. Germline V CDR1 and CDR2: MNHEY, SVGAGI. The CDR3 loop reads CASSPPAGAVDTQYF. The CDR3 DNA is TGTGCCAGCAGCCCGCCGGCGGGAGCGGTAGATACGCAGTATTTT.